These T cell receptor beta chains were read from a single sample in a study of T cell responses to AZD1222 COVID-19 vaccine. TCRdb keeps only in-frame clones here, not all; method: immunoSEQ multiplex PCR. The sample has 100,000 to 150,000 clones, 65% to 90% seen once; the top ten hold more than 7.5%. The input for sequencing was peripheral blood, taken 28 days after the second dose of the MenACWY control vaccine. The source of these receptors is an adult who received the MenACWY meningococcal vaccine as a control. Both conserved end residues are part of each CDR3. Fields, in order: clone size, CDR3 length, J gene, V gene, D gene, CDR3 protein, CDR3 DNA. D genes are given only for firm matches. Some rows have no size entry. The others give once, few or many, or a class for an expanded clone.

abundance: NA; len: 13; j_gene: TRBJ2-7; v_gene: TRBV5-1; d_gene: NA; CDR3aa: CASMAGRGYEQYF; CDR3nt: TGCGCCAGCATGGCCGGACGGGGCTACGAGCAGTACTTC
abundance: once; len: 13; j_gene: TRBJ1-6; v_gene: TRBV29-1; d_gene: TRBD1; CDR3aa: CSVRDRENSPLHF; CDR3nt: TGCAGCGTCAGGGACAGGGAAAATTCACCCCTCCACTTT
abundance: NA; len: 15; j_gene: TRBJ2-7; v_gene: TRBV28; d_gene: NA; CDR3aa: CASTALMGGSYEQYF; CDR3nt: TGTGCCAGCACCGCCCTAATGGGGGGATCCTACGAGCAGTACTTC
abundance: NA; len: 14; j_gene: TRBJ1-2; v_gene: TRBV3-1/TRBV3-2; d_gene: TRBD1; CDR3aa: CASSPRGLEGGYTF; CDR3nt: TGTGCCAGCAGCCCAAGGGGGCTTGAGGGAGGCTACACCTTC
abundance: once; len: 15; j_gene: TRBJ1-5; v_gene: TRBV28; d_gene: NA; CDR3aa: CASTTWGGPNQPQHF; CDR3nt: TGTGCCAGCACCACCTGGGGGGGGCCTAATCAGCCCCAGCATTTT
abundance: NA; len: 14; j_gene: TRBJ2-7; v_gene: TRBV6-5; d_gene: TRBD2; CDR3aa: CASSWSGRGHEQYF; CDR3nt: TGTGCCAGCAGTTGGAGCGGGAGAGGCCACGAGCAGTACTTC
abundance: once; len: 14; j_gene: TRBJ1-5; v_gene: TRBV9; d_gene: TRBD1; CDR3aa: CASSGGQGNQPQHF; CDR3nt: TGTGCCAGCAGCGGGGGACAGGGAAATCAGCCCCAGCATTTT
abundance: NA; len: 15; j_gene: TRBJ2-7; v_gene: TRBV10-1; d_gene: NA; CDR3aa: CASSESGRGSYEQYF; CDR3nt: TGCGCCAGCAGTGAGTCAGGACGGGGATCCTACGAGCAGTACTTC
abundance: NA; len: 16; j_gene: TRBJ2-7; v_gene: TRBV13; d_gene: TRBD2; CDR3aa: CASSFGTSGRGYEQYF; CDR3nt: TGTGCCAGCAGCTTCGGGACTAGCGGGAGAGGTTACGAGCAGTACTTC
abundance: NA; len: 13; j_gene: TRBJ1-1; v_gene: TRBV6-4; d_gene: NA; CDR3aa: CASSDRDNTEAFF; CDR3nt: TGTGCCAGCAGTGACCGGGACAACACTGAAGCTTTCTTT
abundance: NA; len: 15; j_gene: TRBJ2-2; v_gene: TRBV28; d_gene: NA; CDR3aa: CASSSGGSGTGELFF; CDR3nt: TGTGCCAGCAGTTCCGGGGGCTCGGGCACCGGGGAGCTGTTTTTT
abundance: once; len: 14; j_gene: TRBJ1-1; v_gene: TRBV6-6; d_gene: TRBD1; CDR3aa: CASSHRQGGTETFF; CDR3nt: TGTGCCAGCAGTCACCGACAGGGCGGGACTGAAACTTTCTTT
abundance: once; len: 18; j_gene: TRBJ1-3; v_gene: TRBV11-3; d_gene: TRBD1; CDR3aa: CASSPIVLGQNSGNTIYF; CDR3nt: TGTGCCAGCAGCCCAATCGTTTTGGGACAGAACTCTGGAAACACCATATATTTT
abundance: NA; len: 17; j_gene: TRBJ1-5; v_gene: TRBV15; d_gene: NA; CDR3aa: CATSNGRGRADNQPQHF; CDR3nt: TGTGCCACCAGCAACGGACGGGGGAGGGCCGACAATCAGCCCCAGCATTTT
abundance: few; len: 13; j_gene: TRBJ2-3; v_gene: TRBV11-2; d_gene: NA; CDR3aa: CASSLSLQSTQYF; CDR3nt: TGTGCCAGCAGCTTAAGTCTGCAGTCGACGCAGTATTTT
abundance: once; len: 17; j_gene: TRBJ1-4; v_gene: TRBV4-2; d_gene: TRBD1; CDR3aa: CASSQPTGEDPNEKLFF; CDR3nt: TGTGCCAGCAGCCAGCCGACAGGGGAGGATCCTAATGAAAAACTGTTTTTT
abundance: NA; len: 12; j_gene: TRBJ2-7; v_gene: TRBV10-3; d_gene: NA; CDR3aa: CAIKGQSYEQYF; CDR3nt: TGTGCCATCAAGGGACAATCCTACGAGCAGTACTTC
abundance: NA; len: 11; j_gene: TRBJ2-3; v_gene: TRBV20-1; d_gene: NA; CDR3aa: CSAQTAGTQYF; CDR3nt: TGCAGTGCCCAAACCGCAGGGACGCAGTATTTT
abundance: NA; len: 19; j_gene: TRBJ1-3; v_gene: TRBV21-1; d_gene: NA; CDR3aa: CASSKIPMVPGASGNTIYF; CDR3nt: TGTGCCAGCAGCAAAATTCCCATGGTCCCAGGGGCCTCTGGAAACACCATATATTTT
abundance: NA; len: 16; j_gene: TRBJ2-5; v_gene: TRBV3-1/TRBV3-2; d_gene: NA; CDR3aa: CASSQDKFGLGETQYF; CDR3nt: TGTGCCAGCAGCCAAGATAAGTTCGGGCTGGGAGAGACCCAGTACTTC
abundance: NA; len: 13; j_gene: TRBJ2-5; v_gene: TRBV28; d_gene: NA; CDR3aa: CASSSRGRETQYF; CDR3nt: TGTGCCAGCAGTTCCCGGGGTCGGGAGACCCAGTACTTC
abundance: NA; len: 17; j_gene: TRBJ2-5; v_gene: TRBV24-1; d_gene: TRBD2; CDR3aa: CATSDLPGTSRQETQYF; CDR3nt: TGTGCCACCAGTGATTTGCCTGGGACTAGCCGGCAAGAGACCCAGTACTTC
abundance: NA; len: 18; j_gene: TRBJ2-2; v_gene: TRBV9; d_gene: TRBD2; CDR3aa: CASSVGLAGGPGAGELFF; CDR3nt: TGTGCCAGCAGCGTAGGGCTAGCGGGAGGCCCTGGGGCCGGGGAGCTGTTTTTT
abundance: NA; len: 12; j_gene: TRBJ2-1; v_gene: TRBV5-4; d_gene: NA; CDR3aa: CASSLLEVVPVF; CDR3nt: TGTGCCAGCAGCTTGTTAGAAGTAGTTCCGGTCTTC
abundance: NA; len: 13; j_gene: TRBJ2-1; v_gene: TRBV19; d_gene: NA; CDR3aa: CASRTGGGDEQFF; CDR3nt: TGTGCCAGTAGAACCGGAGGGGGTGATGAGCAGTTCTTC
abundance: few; len: 17; j_gene: TRBJ1-2; v_gene: TRBV7-2; d_gene: NA; CDR3aa: CASSLAGRQIDNYGYTF; CDR3nt: TGTGCCAGCAGCTTAGCCGGCAGGCAGATAGATAACTATGGCTACACCTTC